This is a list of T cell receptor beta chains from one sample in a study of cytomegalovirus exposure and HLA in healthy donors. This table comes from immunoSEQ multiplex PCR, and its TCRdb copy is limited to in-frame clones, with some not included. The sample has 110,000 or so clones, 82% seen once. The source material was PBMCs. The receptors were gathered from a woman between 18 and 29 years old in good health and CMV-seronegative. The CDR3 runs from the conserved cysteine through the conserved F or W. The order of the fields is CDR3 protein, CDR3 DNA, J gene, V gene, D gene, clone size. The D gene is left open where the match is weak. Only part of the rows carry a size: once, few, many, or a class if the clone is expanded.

CDR3 protein: CASRRTGKGWREETQYF; CDR3 DNA: TGTGCCAGTAGGAGGACAGGGAAAGGATGGAGAGAAGAGACCCAGTACTTC; J gene: TRBJ2-5; V gene: TRBV19; D gene: TRBD1; clone size: -
CDR3 protein: CSVSFGQPDSNQPQHF; CDR3 DNA: TGCAGCGTCTCTTTCGGACAGCCAGACAGCAATCAGCCCCAGCATTTT; J gene: TRBJ1-5; V gene: TRBV29-1; D gene: -; clone size: -
CDR3 protein: CASSQPGGGEETQYF; CDR3 DNA: TGCGCCAGCAGCCAGCCCGGTGGAGGGGAAGAGACCCAGTACTTC; J gene: TRBJ2-5; V gene: TRBV4-1; D gene: -; clone size: once
CDR3 protein: CASSSSAPRTPYTGELFF; CDR3 DNA: TGTGCCAGCAGTTCTAGTGCCCCCAGGACACCTTACACCGGGGAGCTGTTTTTT; J gene: TRBJ2-2; V gene: TRBV27; D gene: -; clone size: once
CDR3 protein: CASSSPGQGAGGYTF; CDR3 DNA: TGCGCCAGCAGCTCACCGGGACAGGGGGCTGGTGGCTACACCTTC; J gene: TRBJ1-2; V gene: TRBV5-1; D gene: TRBD1; clone size: -
CDR3 protein: CASSQVGGRAAEAFF; CDR3 DNA: TGCGCCAGCAGCCAAGTCGGGGGGCGCGCAGCTGAAGCTTTCTTT; J gene: TRBJ1-1; V gene: TRBV4-1; D gene: -; clone size: -
CDR3 protein: CAWSVFRENIQYF; CDR3 DNA: TGTGCCTGGAGTGTATTCCGGGAAAACATTCAGTACTTC; J gene: TRBJ2-4; V gene: TRBV30; D gene: -; clone size: -
CDR3 protein: CSSSFGDSPLHF; CDR3 DNA: TGTTCCAGCAGCTTCGGGGATTCACCCCTCCACTTT; J gene: TRBJ1-6; V gene: TRBV7-9; D gene: -; clone size: -
CDR3 protein: CSVEYTKASGGNTIYF; CDR3 DNA: TGCAGCGTTGAATATACAAAGGCCTCGGGGGGAAACACCATATATTTT; J gene: TRBJ1-3; V gene: TRBV29-1; D gene: -; clone size: -
CDR3 protein: CASSLAGEQYF; CDR3 DNA: TGTGCCAGCAGTTTAGCGGGCGAGCAGTACTTC; J gene: TRBJ2-7; V gene: TRBV6-1; D gene: TRBD2; clone size: once
CDR3 protein: CARRNGPDRRLAGDADTQYF; CDR3 DNA: TGTGCCAGAAGAAACGGCCCGGACAGGAGACTAGCGGGGGATGCAGATACGCAGTATTTT; J gene: TRBJ2-3; V gene: TRBV5-3; D gene: TRBD2; clone size: -
CDR3 protein: CASNYLGLNTEAFF; CDR3 DNA: TGTGCCAGCAATTACCTTGGCCTGAACACTGAAGCTTTCTTT; J gene: TRBJ1-1; V gene: TRBV28; D gene: -; clone size: -